The clone carrying this T cell receptor beta chain came up many times. Its cognate antigen is unknown. This sample is part of a study of blood T cells in healthy people across ages. Trimming left V 8 bases short and J 8 bases short, with 16 bases between. The CDR3 spans 13 residues. Study-wide results and limits: Age showed a roughly linear inverse relationship with TCR beta diversity per million T cells.

The authors ran a second PCR of about 7 to 11 cycles using a sample-barcoded 5' primer and a J-beta primer mix. Using its own MiXCR run on the 5' RACE reads, TCRdb lists one record per CDR3 protein. The table records 1.5 million to 1.8 million distinct CDR3 sequences, 42% of them present only once. The clonotype was recovered from a woman aged 18-29 years in good health. The chain links TRBV12-3 or TRBV12-4 to TRBJ2-1; D tentatively fits TRBD1 or TRBD2 (5 bases each). Material: blood. CDR3: CASRRGEGYEQFF. The CDR3 nucleotides are TGTGCCAGCCGTAGGGGAGAGGGGTATGAGCAGTTCTTC.